This T cell receptor beta chain was documented in a study of T cell responses to AZD1222 COVID-19 vaccine. Here immunoSEQ multiplex PCR was the method, and the copy in TCRdb shows in-frame clones only, minus some. Among 150,000 to 200,000 clones listed, 80% to 95% were seen once. Germline CDR1 is SGDLS and CDR2 is YYNGEE. This CDR3 comprises 15 residues. Losses at the gene ends were 0 bases for V and 3 bases for J; bases not matched to a gene: 4. The gene calls are TRBV9 and TRBJ2-7, with 9 bases matching TRBD2. The TCR originated in an adult in good health. Sequences were derived from peripheral blood, sampled on day 0 of AZD1222 vaccination. The CDR3 protein is CASSVVAGVGYEQYF. Written as DNA, the CDR3 is TGTGCCAGCAGCGTAGTAGCGGGAGTTGGCTACGAGCAGTACTTC. The variable domain in full, with the rest retrieved from reference TRBV9 and TRBJ2-7, is DSGVTQTPKHLITATGQRVTLRCSPRSGDLSVYWYQQSLDQGLQFLIQYYNGEERAKGNILERFSAQQFPDLHSELNLSSLELGDSALYFCASSVVAGVGYEQYFGPGTRLTVT.